A selection of T cell receptor beta chains follows, all from one sample in a study of early T cells in non-severe SARS-CoV-2 infection. MiXCR, run by TCRdb on the 5' RACE reads, gives a single entry per CDR3 protein. Counted here are approximately 77,000 distinct CDR3 sequences, 15% occurring once; the ten biggest clones make up more than 10%. Input material: whole blood. Receptors were obtained from an adult who was a healthcare worker with PCR-confirmed SARS-CoV-2 infection or an uninfected control (not recorded which). CDR3s include the opening cysteine and the closing phenylalanine or tryptophan. The D gene is left open where the match is weak. Size is stated for part of the rows, as once, few or many counts, or as a class when the clone is expanded.

D gene,V gene,clone size,J gene,CDR3 length,CDR3 DNA,CDR3 protein
NA,TRBV7-9,NA,TRBJ2-1,13,TGTGCCAGCAGTCATACGGGACCCAATGAGCAGTTCTTC,CASSHTGPNEQFF
NA,TRBV6-5,NA,TRBJ2-1,13,TGTGCCAGCATGAGGGGGGGGTACAATGAGCAGTTCTTC,CASMRGGYNEQFF
NA,TRBV11-2,NA,TRBJ1-1,15,TGTGCCAGCAGCATTGGAGTTCGAGGGTACACTGAAGCTTTCTTT,CASSIGVRGYTEAFF
NA,TRBV18,NA,TRBJ2-7,16,TGTGCCAGCTCACCACCGGGAATCACTAGCTCCTACGAGCAGTACTTC,CASSPPGITSSYEQYF
NA,TRBV30,few,TRBJ2-7,16,TGTGCCTGGACCACAGGTAGTTACTCCACTTCCTACGAGCAGTACTTC,CAWTTGSYSTSYEQYF
NA,TRBV29-1,few,TRBJ1-2,13,TGCAGCGCTAGGGAACCAGCCCTTTTTGGCTACACCTTC,CSAREPALFGYTF
TRBD2,TRBV3-1,few,TRBJ2-1,16,TGTGCCAGCAGCCAACTAGCGGGAGTTAGTGGCGGTGAGCAGTTCTTC,CASSQLAGVSGGEQFF
NA,TRBV18,NA,TRBJ2-2,15,TGTGCCAGCTCACCACGAGCCGGGGGCACCGGGGAGCTGTTTTTT,CASSPRAGGTGELFF
NA,TRBV3-1,few,TRBJ2-7,15,TGTGCCAGCAGCCAAGAGGGACTTCTCTCCTACGAGCAGTACTTC,CASSQEGLLSYEQYF
NA,TRBV29-1,once,TRBJ1-2,13,TGCAGCGTCGCGTTGACAGGAAACTATGGCTACACCTTC,CSVALTGNYGYTF
NA,TRBV4-1,few,TRBJ1-1,15,TGCGCCAGCAGCCAAGATAAAACGGGGAACACTGAAGCTTTCTTT,CASSQDKTGNTEAFF
NA,TRBV11-3,many,TRBJ2-1,13,TGTGCCAGCAGCTTGCCTAACAACAATGAGCAGTTCTTC,CASSLPNNNEQFF
NA,TRBV12-3/TRBV12-4,NA,TRBJ1-5,13,TGTGCCAGCAGTTTCACCCCCTCGGAGCCCCAGCATTTT,CASSFTPSEPQHF
NA,TRBV18,few,TRBJ1-6,14,TGTGCCAGCTCATCTACCGGGACGTGGTCACCCCTCCACTTT,CASSSTGTWSPLHF
TRBD1,TRBV11-2,few,TRBJ2-7,15,TGTGCCAGCAGCACGGGCGGGGACAGGGGACACGAGCAGTACTTC,CASSTGGDRGHEQYF
NA,TRBV3-1,few,TRBJ1-1,14,TGTGCCAGCAGCCCTAGGACATGGAACACTGAAGCTTTCTTT,CASSPRTWNTEAFF
NA,TRBV7-5,NA,TRBJ2-7,18,NA,CISVPEVPAGTGDHEQYF
TRBD1,TRBV10-3,NA,TRBJ1-1,15,TGTGCCATCAGGGTAAGCGGACAGGGCAGCACTGAAGCTTTCTTT,CAIRVSGQGSTEAFF
TRBD1,TRBV5-1,NA,TRBJ1-4,16,TGCGCCAGCAGATTTACAGGGGGCGCCGCTAATGAAAAACTGTTTTTT,CASRFTGGAANEKLFF
NA,TRBV12-3/TRBV12-4,NA,TRBJ1-5,15,TGTGCCAGCAGTTCCCAGGGATTTGGGAATCAGCCCCAGCATTTT,CASSSQGFGNQPQHF
TRBD1,TRBV20-1,NA,TRBJ1-2,15,TGCAGTGCTAGAGACCCTGTCGGGACAGGGTATGGCTACACCTTC,CSARDPVGTGYGYTF
NA,TRBV7-9,few,TRBJ2-5,15,TGTGCCAGCAGCTCCACCAGTGGGCTCGGGGAGACCCAGTACTTC,CASSSTSGLGETQYF
NA,TRBV28,few,TRBJ1-2,14,TGTGCCAGCACTCGGGACACCCCACCCTATGGCTACACCTTC,CASTRDTPPYGYTF
NA,TRBV7-9,many,TRBJ1-1,13,TGTGCCAGCAGCTCTCTTCCGCGAACTGAAGCTTTCTTT,CASSSLPRTEAFF
NA,TRBV5-4,many,TRBJ2-1,15,TGTGCCAGCAGCAATCGGGTGCTCTCCTACAATGAGCAGTTCTTC,CASSNRVLSYNEQFF
TRBD2,TRBV5-1,many,TRBJ2-2,16,TGCGCCAGCAGCTTAGGAGCTAGCGGAAACACCGGGGAGCTGTTTTTT,CASSLGASGNTGELFF
TRBD2,TRBV20-1,NA,TRBJ2-7,13,TGCAGTGCCAATAGCGGGAGCCCCTACGAGCAGTACTTC,CSANSGSPYEQYF
NA,TRBV6-5,NA,TRBJ2-6,14,TGTGCCAGCAACCGAGGTTCTGGGGCCAACGTCCTGACTTTC,CASNRGSGANVLTF
TRBD1,TRBV30,NA,TRBJ1-5,16,TGTGCCTGGAGTAACCCCGGGACAGGGGACCATCAGCCCCAGCATTTT,CAWSNPGTGDHQPQHF
NA,TRBV6-5,many,TRBJ2-3,15,TGTGCCAGCAGTTCGTCAGGGTCCCCCACAGACACGCAGTATTTT,CASSSSGSPTDTQYF
TRBD1,TRBV29-1,NA,TRBJ2-1,17,TGCAGCGTTGTGGGCGACTCGCTCCCGACAGGGGGCAATGAGCAGTTCTTC,CSVVGDSLPTGGNEQFF
NA,TRBV6-2/TRBV6-3,NA,TRBJ2-6,15,TGTGCCAGCTCGATAGTTCGCTCTGGGGCCAACGTCCTGACTTTC,CASSIVRSGANVLTF
NA,TRBV7-9,NA,TRBJ1-2,15,TGTGCCAGCAGCTTAGGGGACAAGGACTTCTATGGCTACACCTTC,CASSLGDKDFYGYTF
NA,TRBV7-9,NA,TRBJ1-1,15,TGTGCCAGCAGCTTAGACGGGGGGAGGGACACTGAAGCTTTCTTT,CASSLDGGRDTEAFF
TRBD2,TRBV7-2,NA,TRBJ2-1,13,TGTGCCAGCAGCTTAGACCCTAGCGGAAAACCGTTCTTC,CASSLDPSGKPFF
TRBD2,TRBV7-9,few,TRBJ2-4,20,TGTGCCAGCAGCAGGGCGGTGGGGCTAGCGGCCCATCCCGACGGAAACATTCAGTACTTC,CASSRAVGLAAHPDGNIQYF
NA,TRBV2,few,TRBJ2-3,15,TGTGCCAGCACCGGAGGGGCGAGAAAAGCAGATACGCAGTATTTT,CASTGGARKADTQYF
TRBD1,TRBV6-6,few,TRBJ2-5,15,TGTGCCAGCAGGCAAGACAGGGTCGGGGCAGAGACCCAGTACTTC,CASRQDRVGAETQYF
NA,TRBV9,NA,TRBJ2-5,12,TGTGCCAGCAGCGCCCCGCAGGAGACCCAGTACTTC,CASSAPQETQYF
TRBD2,TRBV7-9,NA,TRBJ2-2,16,TGTGCCAGCAGCTCCCGTCTAGCGGATACGACCGGGGAGCTGTTTTTT,CASSSRLADTTGELFF
TRBD2,TRBV5-1,few,TRBJ2-6,17,TGCGCCAGCAGCTTGGCCGGCGGGAGGGCTGGGGCCAACGTCCTGACTTTC,CASSLAGGRAGANVLTF
NA,TRBV7-9,few,TRBJ2-1,15,TGTGCCAGCAGCTCCGGTAACAGGAGTAACCATGAGCAGTTCTTC,CASSSGNRSNHEQFF
NA,TRBV28,many,TRBJ1-2,11,TGTGCCAGCAGTTCACCAGCGGGCTACACCTTC,CASSSPAGYTF
NA,TRBV7-2,NA,TRBJ1-2,15,TGTGCCAGCAGCTTACGGGGGGCCTATAACTATGGCTACACCTTC,CASSLRGAYNYGYTF